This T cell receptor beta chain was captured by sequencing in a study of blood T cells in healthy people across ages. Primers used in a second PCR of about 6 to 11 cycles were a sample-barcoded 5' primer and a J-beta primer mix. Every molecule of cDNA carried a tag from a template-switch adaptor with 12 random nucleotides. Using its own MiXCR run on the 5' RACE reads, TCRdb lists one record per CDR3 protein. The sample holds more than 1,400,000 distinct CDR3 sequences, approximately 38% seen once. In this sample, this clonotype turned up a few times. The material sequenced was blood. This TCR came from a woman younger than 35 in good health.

This chain's CDR3 is CASSHRLAGAGTLAKNIQYF. The CDR3 coding sequence is TGCGCCAGCAGCCACCGACTAGCGGGGGCCGGTACCCTAGCCAAAAACATTCAGTACTTC. The chain carries TRBV4-1 and TRBJ2-4; 12 bases fit TRBD2. Germline-derived CDR1 and CDR2 are MGHRA and YSYEKL. The CDR3 contains 20 residues. J lost 0 bases, V lost 3 bases, and 12 bases had no gene match.